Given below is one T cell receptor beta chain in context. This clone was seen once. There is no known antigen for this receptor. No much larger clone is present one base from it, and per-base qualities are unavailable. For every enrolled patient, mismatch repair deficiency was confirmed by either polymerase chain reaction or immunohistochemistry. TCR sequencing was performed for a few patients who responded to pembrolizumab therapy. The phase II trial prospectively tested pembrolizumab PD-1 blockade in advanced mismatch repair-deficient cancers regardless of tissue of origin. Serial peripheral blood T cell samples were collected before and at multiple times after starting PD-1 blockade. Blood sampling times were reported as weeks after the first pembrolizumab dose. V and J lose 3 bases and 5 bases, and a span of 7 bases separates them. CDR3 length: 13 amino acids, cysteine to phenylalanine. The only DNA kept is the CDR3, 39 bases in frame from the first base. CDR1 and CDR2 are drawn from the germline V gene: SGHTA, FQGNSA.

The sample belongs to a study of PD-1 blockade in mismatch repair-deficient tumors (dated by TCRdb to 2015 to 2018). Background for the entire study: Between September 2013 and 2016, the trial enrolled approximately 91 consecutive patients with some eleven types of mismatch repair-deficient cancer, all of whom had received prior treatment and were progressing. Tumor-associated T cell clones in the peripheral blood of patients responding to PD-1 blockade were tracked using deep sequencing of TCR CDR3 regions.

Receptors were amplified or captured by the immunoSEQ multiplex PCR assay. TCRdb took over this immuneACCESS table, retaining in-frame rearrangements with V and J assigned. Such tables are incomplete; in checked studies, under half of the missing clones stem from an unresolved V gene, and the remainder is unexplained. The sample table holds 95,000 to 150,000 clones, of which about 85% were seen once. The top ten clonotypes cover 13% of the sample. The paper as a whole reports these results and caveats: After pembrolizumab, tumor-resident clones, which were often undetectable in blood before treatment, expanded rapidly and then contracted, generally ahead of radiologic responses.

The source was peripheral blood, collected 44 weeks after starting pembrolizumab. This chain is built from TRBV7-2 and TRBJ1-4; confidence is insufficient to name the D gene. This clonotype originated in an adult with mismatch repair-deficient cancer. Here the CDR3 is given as CASSLSINEKLFF. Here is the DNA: TGTGCCAGCAGCTTGTCGATCAATGAAAAACTGTTTTTT.